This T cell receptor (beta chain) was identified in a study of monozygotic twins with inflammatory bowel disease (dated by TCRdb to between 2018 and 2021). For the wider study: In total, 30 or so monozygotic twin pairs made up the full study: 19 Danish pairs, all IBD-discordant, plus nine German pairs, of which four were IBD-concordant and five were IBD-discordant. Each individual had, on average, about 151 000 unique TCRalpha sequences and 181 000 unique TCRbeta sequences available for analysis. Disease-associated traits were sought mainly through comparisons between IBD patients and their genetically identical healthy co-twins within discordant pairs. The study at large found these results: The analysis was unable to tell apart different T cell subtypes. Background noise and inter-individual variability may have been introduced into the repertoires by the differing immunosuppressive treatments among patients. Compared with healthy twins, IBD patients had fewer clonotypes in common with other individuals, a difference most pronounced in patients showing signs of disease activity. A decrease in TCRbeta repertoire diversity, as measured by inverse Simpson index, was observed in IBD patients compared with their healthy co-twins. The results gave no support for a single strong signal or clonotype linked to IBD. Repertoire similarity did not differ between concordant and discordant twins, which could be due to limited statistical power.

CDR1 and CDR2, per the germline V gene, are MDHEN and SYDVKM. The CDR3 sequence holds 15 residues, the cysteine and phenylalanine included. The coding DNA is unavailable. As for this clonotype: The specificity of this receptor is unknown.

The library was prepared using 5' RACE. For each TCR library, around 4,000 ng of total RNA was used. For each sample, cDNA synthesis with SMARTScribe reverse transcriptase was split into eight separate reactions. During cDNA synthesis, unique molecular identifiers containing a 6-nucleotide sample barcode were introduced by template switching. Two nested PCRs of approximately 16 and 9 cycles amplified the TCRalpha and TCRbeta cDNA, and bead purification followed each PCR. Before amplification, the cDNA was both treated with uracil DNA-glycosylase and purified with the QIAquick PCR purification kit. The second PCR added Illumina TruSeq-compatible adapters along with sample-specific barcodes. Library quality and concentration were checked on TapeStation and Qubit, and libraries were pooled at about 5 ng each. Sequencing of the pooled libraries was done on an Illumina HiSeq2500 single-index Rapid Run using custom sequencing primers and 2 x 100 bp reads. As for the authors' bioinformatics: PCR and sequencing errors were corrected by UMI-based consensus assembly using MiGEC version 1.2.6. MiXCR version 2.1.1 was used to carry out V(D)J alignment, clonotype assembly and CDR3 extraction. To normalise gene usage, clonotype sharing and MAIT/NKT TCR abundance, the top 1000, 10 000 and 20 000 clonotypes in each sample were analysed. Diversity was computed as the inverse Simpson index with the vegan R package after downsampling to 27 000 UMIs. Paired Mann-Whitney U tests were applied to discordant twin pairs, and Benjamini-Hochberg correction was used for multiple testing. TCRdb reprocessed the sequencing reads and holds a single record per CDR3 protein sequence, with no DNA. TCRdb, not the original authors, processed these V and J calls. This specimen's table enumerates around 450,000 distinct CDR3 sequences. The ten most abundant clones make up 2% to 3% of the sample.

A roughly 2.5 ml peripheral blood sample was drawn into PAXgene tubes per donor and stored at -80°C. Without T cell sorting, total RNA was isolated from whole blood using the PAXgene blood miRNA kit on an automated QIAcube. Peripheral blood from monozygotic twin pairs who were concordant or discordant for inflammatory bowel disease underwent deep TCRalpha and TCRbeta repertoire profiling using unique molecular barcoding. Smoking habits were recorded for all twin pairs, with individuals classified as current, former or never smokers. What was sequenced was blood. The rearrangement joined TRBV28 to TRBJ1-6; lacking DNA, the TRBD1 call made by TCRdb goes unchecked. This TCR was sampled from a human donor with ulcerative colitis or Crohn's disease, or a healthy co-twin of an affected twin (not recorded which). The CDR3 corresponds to CASSSSGTGGSPLHF.